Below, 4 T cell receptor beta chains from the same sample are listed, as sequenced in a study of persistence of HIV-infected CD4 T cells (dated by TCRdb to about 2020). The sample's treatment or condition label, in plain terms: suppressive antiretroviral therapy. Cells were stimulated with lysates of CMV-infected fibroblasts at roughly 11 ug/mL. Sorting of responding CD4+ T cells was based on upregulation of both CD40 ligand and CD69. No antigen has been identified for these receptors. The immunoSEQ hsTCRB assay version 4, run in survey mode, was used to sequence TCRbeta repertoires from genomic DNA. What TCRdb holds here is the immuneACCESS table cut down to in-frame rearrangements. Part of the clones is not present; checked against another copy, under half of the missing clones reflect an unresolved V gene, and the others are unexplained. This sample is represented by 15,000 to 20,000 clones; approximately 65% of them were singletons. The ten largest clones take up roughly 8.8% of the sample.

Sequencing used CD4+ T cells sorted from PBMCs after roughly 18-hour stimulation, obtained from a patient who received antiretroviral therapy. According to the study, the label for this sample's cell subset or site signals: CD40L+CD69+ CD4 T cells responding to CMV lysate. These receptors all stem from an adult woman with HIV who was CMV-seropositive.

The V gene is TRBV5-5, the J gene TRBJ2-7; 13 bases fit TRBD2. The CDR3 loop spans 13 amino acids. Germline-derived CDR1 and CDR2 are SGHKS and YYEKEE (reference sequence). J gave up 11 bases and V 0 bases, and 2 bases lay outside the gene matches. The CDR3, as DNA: TGTGCCAGCAGCTTGGAACTAGCGGGGGGGAAGTACGTC. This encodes CASSLELAGGKYV.

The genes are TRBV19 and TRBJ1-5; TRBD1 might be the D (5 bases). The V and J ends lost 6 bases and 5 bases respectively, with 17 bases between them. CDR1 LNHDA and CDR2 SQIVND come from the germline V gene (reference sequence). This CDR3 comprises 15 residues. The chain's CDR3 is CASSRQGRGDQPQHF. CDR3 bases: TGTGCCAGTAGCCGCCAGGGTCGCGGCGATCAGCCCCAGCATTTT.

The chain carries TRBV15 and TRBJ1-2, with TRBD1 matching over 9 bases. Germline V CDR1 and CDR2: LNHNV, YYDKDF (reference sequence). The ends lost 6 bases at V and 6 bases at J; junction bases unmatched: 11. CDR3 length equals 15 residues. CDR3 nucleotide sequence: TGTGCCACCAGAGCCACAGGGGGCCCGCACCATGGCTACACCTTC. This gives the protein CATRATGGPHHGYTF.

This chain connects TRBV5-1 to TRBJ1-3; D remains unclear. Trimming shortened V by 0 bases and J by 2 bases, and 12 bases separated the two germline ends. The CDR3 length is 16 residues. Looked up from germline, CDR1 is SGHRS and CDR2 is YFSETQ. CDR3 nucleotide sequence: TGCGCCAGCAGCTTGGGGGCAGCTCAGCCTGGAAACACCATATATTTT. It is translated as CASSLGAAQPGNTIYF.